This T cell receptor (beta chain) was captured in a study of post-analysis software for immune sequencing data. About the research overall: Patients had relapsing-remitting, secondary progressive or progressive-relapsing multiple sclerosis; some lacked subtype.

This CDR3 has 15 amino acids. V was clipped by 5 bases and J by 8 bases; unmatched bases: 4. Germline V CDR1 and CDR2: SGHAT, FQNNGV. Overall study findings and caveats: Comparison of patients with controls showed roughly five TRBV segments more frequent in patients, TRBV5-6, TRBV5-1 and TRBV20-1 among them.

Tagging with unique molecular identifiers was a feature of the TCR beta cDNA libraries. About 500,000 cDNA molecules were obtained from around 0.96 to 9.9 million T cells. Using its own MiXCR run on the PCR reads, TCRdb lists one record per CDR3 protein. The table includes under 200,000 distinct CDR3 sequences, about 34% detected once. Worth noting for this clonotype: The antigen remains undetermined.

The chain is built from TRBV11-2 and TRBJ2-2; 14 nucleotides agree with TRBD2. The specimen comprised blood, sampled after autologous hematopoietic stem cell transplantation. The sequence was obtained from a girl aged 10-17 years with multiple sclerosis. The CDR3, as DNA: TGTGCCAGCAGCCAGGGACTAGCGGGAGCGGGGGAGCTGTTTTTT. This gives the protein CASSQGLAGAGELFF.